The 19 T cell receptor beta chains below were found in one sample sequenced in a study of spatial heterogeneity in lung cancer. These receptors' antigens are unknown. Each CDR3 protein is one row after TCRdb ran MiXCR on the 5' RACE reads. The sample shows 5,800 or so distinct CDR3 sequences, 26% of them seen only once. Time point of the sample: sample taken at primary tumor resection. Notes on the study in general: For expanded intratumoral alpha and beta TCRs, counts tracked tumor mutation counts.

This specimen consisted of lung tumor tissue, obtained at surgery. The receptors originated from a male donor with early-stage non-small cell lung cancer.

This clonotype ranks as medium-sized (0.01 to 0.1%). This rearrangement joins TRBV28 to TRBJ1-3, with D perhaps TRBD1 (5 bases). V shed 1 base and J shed 3 bases, with 10 bases lying between them. The CDR3 runs to 15 residues. Germline V CDR1 and CDR2: MDHEN, SYDVKM. The chain's CDR3 is CASSLLGGDGNTIYF. In nucleotides, the CDR3 is TGTGCCAGCAGTTTATTGGGGGGAGATGGAAACACCATATATTTT.

The chain couples TRBV7-9 to TRBJ2-2; D unresolved. V shed 6 bases and J shed 4 bases, with 9 bases lying between them. The CDR3 runs 13 residues. The germline CDR1 and CDR2 sequences are SEHNR and FQNEAQ (reference sequence). This chain's CDR3 is CASSRDSTGELFF. CDR3 sequence (DNA): TGTGCCAGCAGTCGTGACTCCACCGGGGAGCTGTTTTTT.

This clonotype was seen repeatedly, ten times or more. This sequence joins TRBV29-1 and TRBJ2-1; TRBD1 might be the D (5 bases). Trimming took off 4 bases at V and 10 bases at J, with 20 bases between the two ends. Germline assignment: CDR1 SQVTM and CDR2 ANQGSEA. The CDR3 is made up of 14 amino acids. The chain's CDR3 is CSVAVGRADREQFF. CDR3 nucleotides: TGCAGCGTTGCCGTGGGCAGGGCAGATCGAGAGCAGTTCTTC.

The table lists this clonotype with many counts. V and J are TRBV19 and TRBJ1-4, with 10 bases fitting TRBD1. CDR3 length equals 15 residues. Per germline, CDR1 LNHDA and CDR2 SQIVND (reference sequence). The trim removed 5 bases at V and 7 bases at J, leaving 7 bases unmatched. In nucleotides, the CDR3 is TGTGCCAGTAGTGCGCCGGGACAGGGGACTGAAAAACTGTTTTTT. It is translated as CASSAPGQGTEKLFF.

By proportion, this clonotype is medium-sized. CDR3 in amino acids: CAWSLGFGDGYTF. In nucleotides, the CDR3 is TGTGCCTGGTCACTGGGGTTCGGGGATGGCTACACCTTC. The V call is TRBV30, the J call TRBJ1-2; D not certain. The CDR3 loop spans 13 amino acids. Germline V CDR1 and CDR2: GTSNPN, SVGIG (reference sequence). Deletions cut 5 bases from V and 6 bases from J, with 16 bases between. Combining the CDR3 with reference TRBV30 and TRBJ1-2 gives the whole variable domain SQTIHQWPATLVQPVGSPLSLECTVEGTSNPNLYWYRQAAGRGLQLLFYSVGIGQISSEVPQNLSASRPQDRQFILSSKKLLLSDSGFYLCAWSLGFGDGYTFGSGTRLTVV.

This clonotype was seen repeatedly, ten times or more. The V call is TRBV25-1, the J call TRBJ2-5, with 11 bases matching TRBD1. CDR1 and CDR2 from the germline V gene are MGHDK and SYGVNS. V shed 8 bases and J 4 bases; nucleotides not matched to a gene: 6. The CDR3 runs to 14 residues. The chain's CDR3 is CASLDRGRGETQYF. The DNA of the CDR3 is TGTGCCAGCCTGGACAGGGGGCGTGGAGAGACCCAGTACTTC.

As regards this clonotype: Its ends do not fully match the called genes, so a read error is possible. The V call is TRBV2, the J call TRBJ2-6; D possibly corresponds to TRBD1 (6 bases). Germline CDR1 and CDR2: SNHLY and FYNNEI. The CDR3 loop spans 17 amino acids. The CDR3 is CASTLRTVNSGANVMTF. The CDR3 region has the DNA TGTGCCAGCACCCTGCGGACAGTCAACTCTGGGGCCAACGTCATGACTTTC.

The rearrangement uses TRBV19 and TRBJ2-1; D is possibly TRBD2 (5 bases). Germline values: CDR1 LNHDA, CDR2 SQIVND (reference sequence). V was shortened by 5 bases and J by 12 bases, with 14 bases between the two germline ends. The CDR3 totals 12 residues. CDR3 sequence: CASSPGGRMQFF. The CDR3 DNA reads as TGTGCCAGTAGTCCTGGAGGAAGAATGCAGTTCTTC.

This clonotype counts as medium-sized (0.01 to 0.1%). V and J are TRBV11-2 and TRBJ2-7; no clear D gene. The CDR3 is 13 amino acids. Per the germline V gene, CDR1 is SGHAT and CDR2 is FQNNGV. Trimming shortened V by 5 bases and J by 3 bases, and 11 bases separated the two germline ends. The CDR3 DNA sequence: TGTGCCAGCAGCCGGACCGACCTCTACGAGCAGTACTTC. It codes for CASSRTDLYEQYF.

V gene TRBV11-2 combines with J gene TRBJ2-4, with TRBD1 identical over 11 bases. Germline assignment: CDR1 SGHAT and CDR2 FQNNGV. The CDR3 loop spans 17 amino acids. The V gene end was trimmed by 6 bases and the J gene end by 6 bases; junction bases not matched to a gene: 13. CDR3 in amino acids: CASSYRPDRGPTNIQYF. CDR3 nucleotides: TGTGCCAGCAGTTACCGACCGGACAGGGGGCCTACAAACATTCAGTACTTC.

This clonotype was observed at least ten times. The V gene is TRBV29-1, the J gene TRBJ2-7; 7 nucleotides match TRBD1. The CDR3 spans 12 residues. The V and J ends lost 6 bases and 5 bases, in that order; junction bases with no gene match: 7. Germline V gives CDR1 SQVTM, CDR2 ANQGSEA. For the CDR3, the DNA is TGCAGCGTGGGCCTGACAGGGAACGAGCAGTACTTC. Translated: CSVGLTGNEQYF.

In its sample, this clonotype is medium-sized. This chain joins TRBV18 and TRBJ2-7; no clear D gene. CDR3 length: 12 residues. Germline values: CDR1 KGHSH, CDR2 LQKENI. V lost 8 bases and J 1 base, leaving 9 bases between the germline ends. The CDR3 reads CASRGNSYEQYF. The CDR3 DNA sequence: TGTGCCAGCCGTGGAAATTCCTACGAGCAGTACTTC.

This clonotype was counted many times. The genes are TRBV4-2 and TRBJ2-7; 8 bases map to TRBD1. The CDR3 sequence is 15 residues long. Germline V gene data show CDR1 as LGHNA and CDR2 as YNFKEQ. The trim removed 8 bases at V and 3 bases at J, leaving 12 bases unmatched. This chain's CDR3 is CASGFSGQAGYEQYF. The CDR3 DNA sequence: TGTGCCAGCGGGTTTTCGGGACAGGCAGGCTACGAGCAGTACTTC.

The chain carries TRBV29-1 and TRBJ2-3, with D perhaps matching TRBD2 (6 bases). Germline assignment: CDR1 SQVTM and CDR2 ANQGSEA. Trimming left V 3 bases short and J 8 bases short, with 15 bases between. This CDR3 comprises 13 residues. In DNA, the CDR3 is TGCAGCGTTGATAGTAGCCCCGGGGGTACGCAGTATTTT. Its translation is CSVDSSPGGTQYF.

CDR3 loop: CASSLGGSYNEQFF. CDR3 nucleotide sequence: TGTGCCAGCAGCTTGGGCGGGTCCTACAATGAGCAGTTCTTC. The gene calls are TRBV5-5 and TRBJ2-1, with D possibly matching TRBD2 (5 bases). CDR3 length equals 14 residues. Trimming took 0 bases from V and 1 from J, leaving 5 bases between them. CDR1 and CDR2 (germline): SGHKS, YYEKEE (reference sequence).

This clonotype was picked up many times. The chain carries TRBV10-2 and TRBJ2-7; D uncertain. The CDR3 has 13 residues. CDR1 and CDR2 from the germline V gene are WSHSY and SAAADI. V was trimmed by 10 bases and J by 6 bases, leaving 19 bases between them. The CDR3 DNA reads as TGCGCCACCCTCAGGCGTGGCCCCCTCGAGCAGTACTTC. This encodes CATLRRGPLEQYF.

This clonotype has only a few counts. The CDR3 reads CASSLGDTTQYF. In DNA, the CDR3 is TGTGCCAGCAGCTTAGGCGACACCACGCAGTATTTT. V is TRBV7-9 and J is TRBJ2-3; D gene unclear. V was pared by 1 base and J by 9 bases, with 8 bases between. The CDR3 extends over 12 amino acids. Germline lookup yields CDR1 SEHNR and CDR2 FQNEAQ (reference sequence).

This chain links TRBV20-1 with TRBJ2-7; perhaps D is TRBD1 or TRBD2 (5 bases each). CDR1 is DFQATT, CDR2 SNEGSKA, per germline (reference sequence). Trimming pared 0 bases from V and 0 bases from J, leaving 9 bases between. The CDR3 totals 14 residues. This CDR3 is CSARDRESSYEQYF. The CDR3 DNA sequence: TGCAGTGCTAGAGACAGGGAGAGCTCCTACGAGCAGTACTTC.

The V gene is TRBV12-3 or TRBV12-4, the J gene TRBJ2-2; D remains ambiguous. The V and J ends lost 2 bases and 2 bases respectively, with 9 bases between them. The CDR3 length is 15 residues. The CDR3 protein is CASSLYDGNTGELFF. The CDR3 DNA reads as TGTGCCAGCAGTTTATACGACGGAAACACCGGGGAGCTGTTTTTT.